A selection of T cell receptor beta chains follows, all from one sample in a study of post-analysis software for immune sequencing data. Each CDR3 protein is one row after TCRdb ran MiXCR on the PCR reads. The table records hundreds of thousands of distinct CDR3 sequences, approximately 30% of them present only once. Input material: blood. The receptors originated from a girl between 5 and 17 years old with multiple sclerosis. Each CDR3 is given with its conserved first and last residue. The D gene is left open where the match is weak. A row's size may be missing; if present it is once, few, many or a size class.

TRBD2	15	NA	TRBV7-2	TRBJ2-7	CASRLGLAGAYEQYF	TGTGCCAGCAGACTTGGACTAGCGGGAGCCTACGAGCAGTACTTC
NA	15	few	TRBV5-5	TRBJ1-2	CASSLAYLGDYGYTF	TGTGCCAGCAGCTTGGCGTATTTGGGGGACTATGGCTACACCTTC
NA	14	NA	TRBV12-3/TRBV12-4	TRBJ1-2	CASRGTALNYGYTF	TGTGCCAGCAGGGGGACGGCTCTAAACTATGGCTACACCTTC
NA	14	few	TRBV6-5	TRBJ2-3	CASSYYRGSDTQYF	TGTGCCAGCAGTTACTATAGGGGTTCAGATACGCAGTATTTT
NA	12	NA	TRBV4-1	TRBJ2-5	CASSPRSGTQYF	TGCGCCAGCAGCCCCCGGTCGGGGACCCAGTACTTC
NA	13	NA	TRBV29-1	TRBJ1-1	CSVDRGWGTEAFF	TGCAGCGTTGATCGGGGTTGGGGCACTGAAGCTTTCTTT
NA	12	many	TRBV20-1	TRBJ2-1	CSAQDTLNEQFF	TGCAGTGCTCAGGACACGCTCAATGAGCAGTTCTTC
TRBD1	16	many	TRBV12-3/TRBV12-4	TRBJ2-7	CASSPSPGTGDNEQYF	TGTGCCAGCAGTCCCTCCCCCGGGACAGGAGATAACGAGCAGTACTTC
TRBD1	13	NA	TRBV20-1	TRBJ1-2	CSAHRGLQYGYTF	TGCAGTGCTCACAGGGGGCTTCAGTATGGCTACACCTTC
NA	14	NA	TRBV20-1	TRBJ1-2	CSAVDGGLGYGYTF	TGCAGTGCCGTAGACGGGGGGCTGGGGTATGGCTACACCTTC
NA	15	NA	TRBV6-1	TRBJ2-1	CASSEDSRFYNEQFF	TGTGCCAGCAGTGAAGACAGCCGTTTCTACAATGAGCAGTTCTTC
TRBD2	15	many	TRBV12-3/TRBV12-4	TRBJ2-7	CASSLAGGTNYEQYF	TGTGCCAGCAGTTTAGCGGGAGGGACTAACTACGAGCAGTACTTC
NA	13	few	TRBV4-1	TRBJ2-7	CASSQDQPYEQYF	TGCGCCAGCAGCCAAGACCAACCCTACGAGCAGTACTTC
TRBD2	16	few	TRBV7-6	TRBJ2-3	CASSPVGTKSTDTQYF	TGTGCCAGCAGCCCAGTTGGGACTAAAAGCACAGATACGCAGTATTTT
NA	13	few	TRBV5-1	TRBJ1-5	CASSAAPGQPQHF	TGCGCCAGCAGCGCGGCCCCCGGACAGCCCCAGCATTTT
TRBD1	15	NA	TRBV27	TRBJ2-7	CASAPGQGASYEQYF	TGTGCCAGCGCACCCGGACAGGGGGCGTCCTACGAGCAGTACTTC
NA	15	few	TRBV13	TRBJ2-6	CASSLEGDGANVLTF	TGTGCCAGCAGCTTAGAGGGGGACGGGGCCAACGTCCTGACTTTC
TRBD1	13	few	TRBV20-1	TRBJ2-7	CSAGGQALYEQYF	TGCAGTGCTGGTGGACAGGCGCTCTACGAGCAGTACTTC
TRBD1	16	NA	TRBV9	TRBJ2-3	CASSVGTGSTTDTQYF	TGTGCCAGCAGCGTGGGGACAGGGAGTACCACAGATACGCAGTATTTT
NA	17	few	TRBV3-1	TRBJ2-4	CASSQVSMGGPKNIQYF	TGTGCCAGCAGCCAAGTATCCATGGGGGGCCCCAAAAACATTCAGTACTTC
TRBD1	15	few	TRBV20-1	TRBJ2-5	CSARPRDRGVVKQYF	TGCAGTGCTAGACCCAGGGACAGGGGGGTGGTGAAGCAGTACTTC
TRBD2	15	NA	TRBV2	TRBJ2-3	CASSGISGMTDTQYF	TGTGCCAGCAGTGGGATTAGCGGGATGACAGATACGCAGTATTTT
NA	14	NA	TRBV27	TRBJ1-5	CASREGRAGQPQHF	TGTGCCAGCAGGGAAGGAAGGGCGGGTCAGCCCCAGCATTTT
NA	16	few	TRBV13	TRBJ2-7	CASSLSGPGIKYEQYF	TGTGCCAGCAGCCTAAGTGGGCCGGGTATCAAGTACGAGCAGTACTTC
TRBD2	17	NA	TRBV7-9	TRBJ2-1	CASRNPQVAGGYNEQFF	TGTGCCAGCAGAAATCCCCAGGTAGCGGGGGGGTACAATGAGCAGTTCTTC
NA	15	NA	TRBV20-1	TRBJ2-1	CSARVRAGWYNEQFF	TGCAGTGCTAGAGTTCGAGCAGGGTGGTACAATGAGCAGTTCTTC
NA	13	NA	TRBV7-2	TRBJ1-1	CASSLLGRFEAFF	TGTGCCAGCAGCTTATTGGGAAGATTTGAAGCTTTCTTT
NA	15	few	TRBV7-2	TRBJ1-1	CASSPLVSGGSEAFF	TGTGCCAGCAGCCCGCTAGTGTCCGGGGGGAGTGAAGCTTTCTTT
TRBD2	14	NA	TRBV29-1	TRBJ2-5	CSVWLSGRRETQYF	TGCAGCGTTTGGCTAAGCGGGAGGCGGGAGACCCAGTACTTC
TRBD2	16	NA	TRBV6-1	TRBJ2-1	CASRMGGTGGHNEQFF	TGTGCCAGCCGAATGGGGGGGACTGGGGGACACAATGAGCAGTTCTTC
TRBD1	13	few	TRBV29-1	TRBJ1-5	CSVMDREGRPQHF	TGCAGCGTGATGGACAGGGAGGGGCGGCCCCAGCATTTT
NA	14	NA	TRBV9	TRBJ2-3	CASSEEGFTDTQYF	TGTGCCAGCAGCGAGGAGGGTTTCACAGATACGCAGTATTTT